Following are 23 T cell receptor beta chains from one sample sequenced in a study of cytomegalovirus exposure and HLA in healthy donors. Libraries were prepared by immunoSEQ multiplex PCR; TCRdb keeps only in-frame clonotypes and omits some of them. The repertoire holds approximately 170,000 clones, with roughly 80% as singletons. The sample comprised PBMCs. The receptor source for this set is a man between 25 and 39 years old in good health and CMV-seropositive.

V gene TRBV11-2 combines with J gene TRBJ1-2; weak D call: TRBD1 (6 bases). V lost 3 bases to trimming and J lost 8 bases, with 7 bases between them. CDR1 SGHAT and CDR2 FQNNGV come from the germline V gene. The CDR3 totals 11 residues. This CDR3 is CASSLGAGYTF. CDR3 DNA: TGTGCCAGCAGCTTGGGGGCGGGCTACACCTTC.

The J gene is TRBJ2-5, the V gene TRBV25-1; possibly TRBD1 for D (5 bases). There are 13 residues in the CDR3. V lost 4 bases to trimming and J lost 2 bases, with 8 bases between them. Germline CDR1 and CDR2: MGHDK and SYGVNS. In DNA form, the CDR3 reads TGTGCCAGCAGTGCGACAGCACAAGAGACCCAGTACTTC. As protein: CASSATAQETQYF.

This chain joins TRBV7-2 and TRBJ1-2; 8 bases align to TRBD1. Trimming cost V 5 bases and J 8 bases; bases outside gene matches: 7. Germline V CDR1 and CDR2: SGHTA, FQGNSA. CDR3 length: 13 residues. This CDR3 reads CASSIGQGGGYTF. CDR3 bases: TGTGCCAGCAGCATAGGACAGGGTGGAGGCTACACCTTC.

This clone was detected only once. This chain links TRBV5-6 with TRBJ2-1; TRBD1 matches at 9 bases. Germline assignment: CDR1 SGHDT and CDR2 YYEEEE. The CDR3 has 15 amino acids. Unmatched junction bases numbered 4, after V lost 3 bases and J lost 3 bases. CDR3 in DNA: TGTGCCAGCAGCTACCGGGACAGGGACTACAATGAGCAGTTCTTC. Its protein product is CASSYRDRDYNEQFF.

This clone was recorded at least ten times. CDR3 sequence (DNA): TGCGCCAGCAGCTTGGACGGGGACAGGGGGCATGGCTACACCTTC. Amino acid sequence: CASSLDGDRGHGYTF. J is TRBJ1-2 and V is TRBV5-1; 12 positions agree with TRBD1. This CDR3 comprises 15 residues. Germline V gene lookup returns CDR1 SGHRS and CDR2 YFSETQ. Trimming cost V 0 bases and J 6 bases; bases outside gene matches: 3.

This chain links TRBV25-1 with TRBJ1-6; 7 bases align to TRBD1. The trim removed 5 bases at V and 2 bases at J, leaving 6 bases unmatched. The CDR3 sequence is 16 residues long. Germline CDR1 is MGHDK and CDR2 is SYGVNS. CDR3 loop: CASSPYGTAYNSPLHF. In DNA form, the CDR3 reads TGTGCCAGCAGTCCTTACGGGACAGCCTATAATTCACCCCTCCACTTT.

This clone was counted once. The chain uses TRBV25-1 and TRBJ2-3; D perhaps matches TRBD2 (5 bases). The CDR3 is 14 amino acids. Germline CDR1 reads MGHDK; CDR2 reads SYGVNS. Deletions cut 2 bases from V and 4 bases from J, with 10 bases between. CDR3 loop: CASSEGSWADTQYF. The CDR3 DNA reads TGTGCCAGCAGTGAAGGGAGTTGGGCAGATACGCAGTATTTT.

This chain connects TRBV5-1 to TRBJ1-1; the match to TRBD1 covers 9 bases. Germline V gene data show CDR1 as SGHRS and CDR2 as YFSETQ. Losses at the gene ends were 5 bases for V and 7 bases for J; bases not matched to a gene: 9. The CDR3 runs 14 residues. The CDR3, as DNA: TGCGCCAGCAGTTCCGGGACAGGGAGCGATGAAGCTTTCTTT. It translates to CASSSGTGSDEAFF. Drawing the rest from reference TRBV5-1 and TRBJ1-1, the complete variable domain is KAGVTQTPRYLIKTRGQQVTLSCSPISGHRSVSWYQQTPGQGLQFLFEYFSETQRNKGNFPGRFSGRQFSNSRSEMNVSTLELGDSALYLCASSSGTGSDEAFFGQGTRLTVV.

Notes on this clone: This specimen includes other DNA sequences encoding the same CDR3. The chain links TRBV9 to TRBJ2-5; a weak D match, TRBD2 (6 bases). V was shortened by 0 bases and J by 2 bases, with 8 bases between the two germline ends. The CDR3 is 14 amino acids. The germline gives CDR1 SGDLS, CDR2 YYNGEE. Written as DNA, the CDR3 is TGTGCCAGCAGCGTAGGGGGGGTGCAAGAGACCCAGTACTTC. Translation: CASSVGGVQETQYF.

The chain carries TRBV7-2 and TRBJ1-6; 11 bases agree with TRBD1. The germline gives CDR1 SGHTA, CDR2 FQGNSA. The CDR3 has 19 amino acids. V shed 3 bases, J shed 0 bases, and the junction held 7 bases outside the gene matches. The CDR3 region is CASSFPGTGGSSYNSPLHF. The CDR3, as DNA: TGTGCCAGCAGCTTTCCCGGGACAGGGGGAAGCTCCTATAATTCACCCCTCCACTTT. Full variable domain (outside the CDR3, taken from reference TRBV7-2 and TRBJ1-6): GAGVSQSPSNKVTEKGKDVELRCDPISGHTALYWYRQSLGQGLEFLIYFQGNSAPDKSGLPSDRFSAERTGGSVSTLTIQRTQQEDSAVYLCASSFPGTGGSSYNSPLHFGNGTRLTVT.

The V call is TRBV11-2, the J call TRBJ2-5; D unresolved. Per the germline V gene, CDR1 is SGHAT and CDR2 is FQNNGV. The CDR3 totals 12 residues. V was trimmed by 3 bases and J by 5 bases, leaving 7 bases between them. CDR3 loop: CASSFWRETQYF. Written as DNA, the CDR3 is TGTGCCAGCAGCTTTTGGCGGGAGACCCAGTACTTC.

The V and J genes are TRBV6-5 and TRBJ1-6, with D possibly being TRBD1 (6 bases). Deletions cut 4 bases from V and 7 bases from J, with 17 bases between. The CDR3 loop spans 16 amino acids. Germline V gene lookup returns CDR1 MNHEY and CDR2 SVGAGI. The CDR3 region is CASSSRGGRSNSPLHF. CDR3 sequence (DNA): TGTGCCAGCAGTTCTCGGGGGGGGCGTTCCAATTCACCCCTCCACTTT.

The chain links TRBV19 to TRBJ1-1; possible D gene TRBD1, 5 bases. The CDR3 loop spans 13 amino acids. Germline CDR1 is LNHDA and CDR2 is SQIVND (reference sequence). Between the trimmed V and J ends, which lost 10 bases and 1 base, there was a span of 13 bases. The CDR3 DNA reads TGTGCCACCGACGACAGTCCGAACACTGAAGCTTTCTTT. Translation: CATDDSPNTEAFF.

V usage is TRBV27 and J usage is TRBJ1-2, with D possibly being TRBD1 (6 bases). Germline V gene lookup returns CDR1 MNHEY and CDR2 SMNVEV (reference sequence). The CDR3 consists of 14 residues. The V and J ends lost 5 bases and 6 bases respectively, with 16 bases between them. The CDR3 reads CASSLLGALDGYTF. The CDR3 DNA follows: TGTGCCAGCAGTCTACTGGGGGCATTAGATGGCTACACCTTC.

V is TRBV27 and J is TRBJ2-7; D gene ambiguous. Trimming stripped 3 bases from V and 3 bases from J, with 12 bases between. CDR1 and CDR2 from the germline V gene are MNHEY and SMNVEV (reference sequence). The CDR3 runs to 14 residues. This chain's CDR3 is CASSFAAGVYEQYF. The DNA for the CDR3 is TGTGCCAGCAGTTTCGCAGCAGGTGTCTACGAGCAGTACTTC.

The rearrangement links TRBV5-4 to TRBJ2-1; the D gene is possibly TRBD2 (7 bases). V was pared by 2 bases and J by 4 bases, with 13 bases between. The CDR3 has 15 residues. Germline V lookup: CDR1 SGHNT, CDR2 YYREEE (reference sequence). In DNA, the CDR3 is TGTGCCAGCAGCTTAACGGGGGGCCGATACAATGAGCAGTTCTTC. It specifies CASSLTGGRYNEQFF. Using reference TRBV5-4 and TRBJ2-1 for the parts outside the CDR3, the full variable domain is ETGVTQSPTHLIKTRGQQVTLRCSSQSGHNTVSWYQQALGQGPQFIFQYYREEENGRGNFPPRFSGLQFPNYSSELNVNALELDDSALYLCASSLTGGRYNEQFFGPGTRLTVL.

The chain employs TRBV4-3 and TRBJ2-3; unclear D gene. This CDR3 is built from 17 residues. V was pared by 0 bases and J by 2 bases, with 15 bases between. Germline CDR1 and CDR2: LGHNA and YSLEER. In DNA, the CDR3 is TGCGCCAGCAGCCAAGATCCGTTCGCAGGTTCCACAGATACGCAGTATTTT. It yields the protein CASSQDPFAGSTDTQYF.

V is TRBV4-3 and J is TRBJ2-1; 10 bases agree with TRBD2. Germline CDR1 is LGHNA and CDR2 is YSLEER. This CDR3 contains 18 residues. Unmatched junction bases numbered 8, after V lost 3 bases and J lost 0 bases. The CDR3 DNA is TGCGCCAGCAGCCACTCTAGCGGGGGCCCTAGCTCCTACAATGAGCAGTTCTTC. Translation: CASSHSSGGPSSYNEQFF.

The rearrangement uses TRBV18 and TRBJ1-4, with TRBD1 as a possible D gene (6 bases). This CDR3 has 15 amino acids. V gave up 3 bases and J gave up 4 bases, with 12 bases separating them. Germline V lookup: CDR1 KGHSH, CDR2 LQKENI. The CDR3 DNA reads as TGTGCCAGCTCACCCAGGACAGCTATTAATGAAAAACTGTTTTTT. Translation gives CASSPRTAINEKLFF.

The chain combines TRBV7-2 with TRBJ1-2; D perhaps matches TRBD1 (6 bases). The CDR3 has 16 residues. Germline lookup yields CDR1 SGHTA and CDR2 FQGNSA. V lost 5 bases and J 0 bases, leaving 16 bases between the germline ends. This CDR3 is CASSHGQPIANYGYTF. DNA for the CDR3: TGTGCCAGCAGCCACGGACAGCCGATAGCTAACTATGGCTACACCTTC.

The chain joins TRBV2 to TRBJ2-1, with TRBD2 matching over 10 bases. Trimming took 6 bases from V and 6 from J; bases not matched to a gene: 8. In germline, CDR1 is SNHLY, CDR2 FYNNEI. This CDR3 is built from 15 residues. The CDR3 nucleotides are TGTGCCAGCAGGTCCCGGAGCGGGGGGGCCAATGAGCAGTTCTTC. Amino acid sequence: CASRSRSGGANEQFF.

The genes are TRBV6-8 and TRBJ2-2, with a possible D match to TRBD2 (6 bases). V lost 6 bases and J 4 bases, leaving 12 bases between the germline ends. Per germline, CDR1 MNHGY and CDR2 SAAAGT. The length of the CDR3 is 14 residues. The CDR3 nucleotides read TGTGCCAGCAGAGGGCAGGGAGGCACCGGGGAGCTGTTTTTT. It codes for CASRGQGGTGELFF.

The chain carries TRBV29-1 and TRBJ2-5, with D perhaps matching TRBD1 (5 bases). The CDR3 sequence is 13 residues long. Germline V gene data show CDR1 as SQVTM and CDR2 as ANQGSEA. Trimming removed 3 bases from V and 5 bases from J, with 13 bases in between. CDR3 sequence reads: CSVERSGRETQYF. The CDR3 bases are TGCAGCGTTGAGCGGTCAGGGCGGGAGACCCAGTACTTC.